This is a list of T cell receptor beta chains from one sample in a study of T cell repertoires in ileal Crohn's disease. The method was immunoSEQ multiplex PCR; TCRdb's version includes in-frame clones alone and lacks a portion of them. The sample holds tens of thousands of clones; 85% to 90% are singletons and the top ten take about 2.1%. Sequenced input: ileal tissue. The receptors come from an adult with Crohn's disease. CDR3s include the opening cysteine and the closing phenylalanine or tryptophan. D genes are given only for firm matches. Only part of the rows carry a size: once, few, many, or a class if the clone is expanded.

14 NA TRBJ2-1 TRBV7-7 TRBD2 TGTGCTAGCAGCTTACAGCGGGAGGGCACTGAGCAGTTCTTC CASSLQREGTEQFF
13 NA TRBJ2-3 TRBV18 NA TGTGCCAGCTCACCCCCTAGCACAGATACGCAGTATTTT CASSPPSTDTQYF
15 NA TRBJ2-6 TRBV6-1 NA TGTGCCAGCAGGAAAACCAGCTCTGGGGCCAACGTCCTGACTTTC CASRKTSSGANVLTF
14 once TRBJ2-7 TRBV6-5 TRBD2 TGTGCCAGCAGCCGACTAGCGGAAACCTACGAGCAGTACTTC CASSRLAETYEQYF
14 NA TRBJ2-1 TRBV29-1 TRBD2 TGCAGCGTTTCCCTAGCGGGAGGGCCAAATGAGCAGTTCTTC CSVSLAGGPNEQFF
15 NA TRBJ1-1 TRBV9 NA TGTGCCAGCAGCACCACAGGGAACTCGAACACTGAAGCTTTCTTT CASSTTGNSNTEAFF
13 once TRBJ2-5 TRBV30 TRBD1 TGTGCCTGGGGGACAGGGGGAGGAGAGACCCAGTACTTC CAWGTGGGETQYF
13 NA TRBJ2-7 TRBV19 TRBD1 TGTGCCAGTGGACAGGGGAGCTCCTACGAGCAGTACTTC CASGQGSSYEQYF
15 NA TRBJ2-1 TRBV5-1 NA TGCGCCAGCAGCTTGGCCTGGAGCTCCTACAATGAGCAGTTCTTC CASSLAWSSYNEQFF
13 NA TRBJ1-5 TRBV27 NA TGTGCCAGCAGTTTTGGCGGGTTTCAGCCCCAGCATTTT CASSFGGFQPQHF
13 NA TRBJ1-2 TRBV6-1 NA TGTGCCAGCAGTGCATCAGGAGGAAGCGGCTACACCTTC CASSASGGSGYTF
14 NA TRBJ1-3 TRBV6-6 TRBD1 TGTGCCAGCAGTCCGGACAGGGCTGGAAACACCATATATTTT CASSPDRAGNTIYF
14 NA TRBJ1-2 TRBV7-2 TRBD1 TGTGCCAGCAGCCCAGGACAGGGGATTTATGGCTACACCTTC CASSPGQGIYGYTF
18 NA TRBJ2-2 TRBV4-1 TRBD1 TGCGCCAGCAGCCAAGTAGGTTGGGGACAGGGGACGGCCGGGGAGCTGTTTTTT CASSQVGWGQGTAGELFF
15 medium-sized TRBJ2-2 TRBV11-2 TRBD1 TGTGCCAGCAGCTTTTACAGGGGTAGTACCGGGGAGCTGTTTTTT CASSFYRGSTGELFF
14 NA TRBJ1-2 TRBV5-1 TRBD1 TGCGCCAGCAGCTTGTTAACAGGGGGCTATGGCTACACCTTC CASSLLTGGYGYTF
13 NA TRBJ1-2 TRBV7-6 NA TGTGCCAGCAGCCCCCCCGGGAACTATGGCTACACCTTC CASSPPGNYGYTF
15 NA TRBJ2-4 TRBV27 TRBD1 TGTGCCAGCAGACTAATCAAGACAGGGCTTGACATTCAGTACTTC CASRLIKTGLDIQYF
14 NA TRBJ2-1 TRBV30 NA TGTGCCTGGAGGTTGCGGGACCCCTTCGATGAGCAGTTCTTC CAWRLRDPFDEQFF
15 NA TRBJ1-4 TRBV11-3 NA TGTGCCAGCAGTTTACACAGGGAACCTAATGAAAAACTGTTTTTT CASSLHREPNEKLFF
17 NA TRBJ1-2 TRBV2 NA TGTGCCACCGCCCCCTCTAATCCAGGGGCTCTCGGCTATGGCTACACCTTC CATAPSNPGALGYGYTF
17 NA TRBJ1-5 TRBV4-2 TRBD1 TGTGCCAGCAGTTCTTCAACCGGGACAGAAGTTCCCCAGCCCCAGCATTTT CASSSSTGTEVPQPQHF
15 NA TRBJ2-1 TRBV21-1 NA TGTGCCAGGCTACAACAGAGCCGGCATGGGAATGAGCAGTTCTTC CARLQQSRHGNEQFF
16 NA TRBJ1-3 TRBV5-1 TRBD1 TGCGCCAGCAGCCGAGAAACAGGGGGTTATGGAAACACCATATATTTT CASSRETGGYGNTIYF
14 NA TRBJ1-2 TRBV5-5 NA TGTGCCAGCAGCTTCACCGGGACAAACTATGGCTACACCTTC CASSFTGTNYGYTF
14 NA TRBJ2-1 TRBV6-5 TRBD1 TGTGCCAGCCACGACAGGGACTCCTACAATGAGCAGTTCTTC CASHDRDSYNEQFF
14 NA TRBJ1-2 TRBV27 TRBD1 TGTGCCAGCAGCCCCCCCCAGGGGGTAGGTGGCTACACCTTC CASSPPQGVGGYTF
15 NA TRBJ1-1 TRBV19 TRBD1 TGTGCCAGTAGTATAGGGGGACAGAAGAACACTGAAGCTTTCTTT CASSIGGQKNTEAFF
18 NA TRBJ2-1 TRBV4-1 TRBD2 TGCGCCAGCAGCCGAACGTCGGGGACTAGCGGTTTCTACAATGAGCAGTTCTTC CASSRTSGTSGFYNEQFF
14 NA TRBJ1-4 TRBV4-1 NA TGCGCCAGCAGCCCCGGACAGATTAATGAAAAACTGTTTTTT CASSPGQINEKLFF
14 NA TRBJ1-1 TRBV15 NA TGTGCCACCAGCATATCAGGGATTGGCACTGAAGCTTTCTTT CATSISGIGTEAFF
15 NA TRBJ2-2 TRBV5-4 NA TGTGCCAGCAGCGCTGTACAGGGCAGCACCGGGGAGCTGTTTTTT CASSAVQGSTGELFF
14 NA TRBJ1-2 TRBV5-1 NA TGCGCCAGCAGCTTGGGTCAGTCAAACTATGGCTACACCTTC CASSLGQSNYGYTF
15 NA TRBJ1-1 TRBV19 NA TGTGCCAGCCAGTCCGTCCCAGGAGCGGACGCTGAAGCTTTCTTT CASQSVPGADAEAFF
13 NA TRBJ2-5 TRBV4-1 NA TGCGCCAGCAGCCAAGCTCCCCAAGAGACCCAGTACTTC CASSQAPQETQYF
11 NA TRBJ1-1 TRBV18 NA TGTGCCAGCTCACTATGGGGCGAAGCTTTCTTT CASSLWGEAFF
16 NA TRBJ2-5 TRBV2 TRBD1 TGTGCCAGCAGTGAATTCCCCGGACAGGGACGAGAGACCCAGTACTTC CASSEFPGQGRETQYF
18 NA TRBJ2-3 TRBV9 TRBD2 TGTGCCAGCAGCGGAACCAACACCTTTAGCGGGAGAACAGATACGCAGTATTTT CASSGTNTFSGRTDTQYF
19 NA TRBJ2-6 TRBV28 TRBD2 TGTGCCAGCAGTTTAGGGGTTTTGGGGAGGGTATCTGGGGCCAACGTCCTGACTTTC CASSLGVLGRVSGANVLTF
14 NA TRBJ2-3 TRBV6-6 NA TGTGCCAGCAGGCGGACAGCAAACACAGATACGCAGTATTTT CASRRTANTDTQYF
14 NA TRBJ1-1 TRBV18 NA TGTGCCAGCTCACCCCTTGTTGGAGACACTGAAGCTTTCTTT CASSPLVGDTEAFF
13 NA TRBJ1-2 TRBV2 NA TGTGCCAGCAGGGAATTAACTAACTATGGCTACACCTTC CASRELTNYGYTF
16 NA TRBJ1-1 TRBV13 NA TGTGCCAGCAGCTTAGGGGGAATGGCGGGGAACACTGAAGCTTTCTTT CASSLGGMAGNTEAFF
13 NA TRBJ2-3 TRBV6-6 TRBD2 TGTGCCAGCAAGTGGACTAGAGCAGATACGCAGTATTTT CASKWTRADTQYF
14 NA TRBJ1-4 TRBV6-1 TRBD1 TGTGCCAGCAGATTCAGGGGGTTTAATGAAAAACTGTTTTTT CASRFRGFNEKLFF
14 NA TRBJ2-3 TRBV2 TRBD1 TGTGCCAGCAGGACAGGGTCCGTCACAGATACGCAGTATTTT CASRTGSVTDTQYF
18 NA TRBJ1-6 TRBV11-2 TRBD1 TGTGCCAGCAGCTTACTCGGACAGGGGAGCTCCTATAATTCACCCCTCCACTTT CASSLLGQGSSYNSPLHF
14 NA TRBJ2-5 TRBV5-1 NA TGCGCCAGCAGCTTGGATCGAGTGGAAGAGACCCAGTACTTC CASSLDRVEETQYF
14 NA TRBJ2-3 TRBV2 NA TGTGCCAGCAGTGATCCTAGCCTCACAGATACGCAGTATTTT CASSDPSLTDTQYF
14 NA TRBJ1-6 TRBV29-1 TRBD1 TGCAGCGTCCTGGGCCAGGGGGAAAATTCACCCCTCCACTTT CSVLGQGENSPLHF